Listed below are T cell receptor beta chains from one sample, sequenced in a study of blood T cell repertoires in COVID-19. Assay: immunoSEQ multiplex PCR; the TCRdb copy retains only in-frame clones and omits some. The sample has fewer than 250,000 clones; 80% are singletons. Source material: peripheral blood. The receptors were sampled from a man in his sixties with acute or convalescent COVID-19. Each CDR3 is given with its conserved first and last residue. A D gene is named only where the DNA matches it firmly. Rows give clone size only sometimes, using once, few, many, or a class for an expanded clone.

d_gene: TRBD1
abundance: NA
v_gene: TRBV19
j_gene: TRBJ2-7
CDR3aa: CASSFQTGAYEQYF
CDR3nt: TGTGCCAGTAGTTTCCAGACAGGGGCCTACGAGCAGTACTTC

d_gene: NA
abundance: many
v_gene: TRBV10-2
j_gene: TRBJ2-7
CDR3aa: CASNRDNTYEQYF
CDR3nt: TGCGCCAGCAATCGAGACAATACCTACGAGCAGTACTTC

d_gene: TRBD1
abundance: NA
v_gene: TRBV28
j_gene: TRBJ2-7
CDR3aa: CASSLTGNFYEQYF
CDR3nt: TGTGCCAGCAGCCTGACAGGGAACTTCTACGAGCAGTACTTC

d_gene: TRBD1
abundance: NA
v_gene: TRBV7-3
j_gene: TRBJ1-6
CDR3aa: CASSLDGQVNSPLHF
CDR3nt: TGTGCCAGCAGCTTAGATGGACAGGTTAATTCACCCCTCCACTTT

d_gene: NA
abundance: NA
v_gene: TRBV12-3/TRBV12-4
j_gene: TRBJ2-3
CDR3aa: CASRARRVDTQYF
CDR3nt: TGTGCCAGCAGGGCGCGCAGGGTTGATACGCAGTATTTT

d_gene: NA
abundance: NA
v_gene: TRBV5-6
j_gene: TRBJ1-1
CDR3aa: CASSVRGTEAFF
CDR3nt: TGTGCCAGCAGCGTGAGAGGTACTGAAGCTTTCTTT

d_gene: NA
abundance: NA
v_gene: TRBV29-1
j_gene: TRBJ1-2
CDR3aa: CSVDLTGSDYYTF
CDR3nt: TGCAGCGTTGACCTCACGGGGTCAGACTATTACACCTTC

d_gene: NA
abundance: few
v_gene: TRBV18
j_gene: TRBJ2-7
CDR3aa: CASSQGEAYEQYF
CDR3nt: TGTGCCAGCTCACAAGGGGAGGCCTACGAGCAGTACTTC

d_gene: TRBD2
abundance: NA
v_gene: TRBV5-1
j_gene: TRBJ2-2
CDR3aa: CASSRDLVAGAGNTGELFF
CDR3nt: TGCGCCAGCAGCCGGGACTTGGTAGCGGGAGCCGGGAACACCGGGGAGCTGTTTTTT

d_gene: NA
abundance: NA
v_gene: TRBV4-3
j_gene: TRBJ1-4
CDR3aa: CASSGGAGEKLFF
CDR3nt: TGCGCCAGCTCGGGAGGGGCAGGTGAAAAACTGTTTTTT

d_gene: NA
abundance: NA
v_gene: TRBV27
j_gene: TRBJ2-1
CDR3aa: CASRFGLGINEQFF
CDR3nt: TGTGCCAGCAGGTTCGGTCTCGGTATCAATGAGCAGTTCTTC

d_gene: TRBD2
abundance: NA
v_gene: TRBV28
j_gene: TRBJ2-1
CDR3aa: CASAVAGGLDGDEQFF
CDR3nt: TGTGCCAGCGCCGTAGCGGGGGGGCTTGATGGGGATGAGCAGTTCTTC